This T cell receptor beta chain was recorded in a study of beta chain features in type 1 diabetes. Averaging approximately 0.11 L, one heparinised blood draw was given by each donor. A CD45RO/CCR7/CD25/CD127/CD95/CD27 panel sorted naive, central memory, regulatory and stem cell-like memory CD4+ cells. Study-level findings and limits: Among patients, naive, central memory and Treg TCRB repertoires appeared more similar than among healthy donors. TCRB CDR3 length was moderately but significantly reduced in all four CD4+ subsets of Type 1 diabetes patients.

The investigators reverse transcribed all of the isolated RNA, so they sequenced expressed TCRB transcripts. Sequencing was performed with immunoSEQ multiplex PCR; in TCRdb, only in-frame clones are kept and a portion is missing. The sample carries about 160,000 clones, around 8% recorded once. Comments on this clone: What it binds is not known.

V lost 5 bases and J lost 1, with 12 bases in between. There are 15 residues in the CDR3. Looked up from germline, CDR1 is SGDLS and CDR2 is YYNGEE. The source of this sequence is a woman in her thirties or forties with type 1 diabetes. The rearrangement joins TRBV9 to TRBJ2-2, with D perhaps TRBD1 (6 bases). Material: central memory CD4+ T cells from blood. The DNA for the CDR3 is TGTGCCAGCAGGGCCACAGGGCTGAACACCGGGGAGCTGTTTTTT. This translates into CASRATGLNTGELFF.